This T cell receptor beta chain was sequenced for a study of blood T cell repertoires in COVID-19. Germline V gives CDR1 SGHNT, CDR2 YYREEE (reference sequence). V was shortened by 2 bases and J by 1 base, with 15 bases between the two germline ends. This CDR3 has 16 amino acids. In the original workflow: The authors estimated nucleated cell counts from reference gene primer amplification. Produced via immunoSEQ multiplex PCR; TCRdb's table is partial and in-frame only. The D gene and trimming were derived from the DNA, and the V and J assignments and clone size from that table. This table has roughly 80,000 clones, around 86% appearing once.

The receptor comes from a human donor in a cohort sampled during active COVID-19. Material: peripheral blood. The chain employs TRBV5-4 and TRBJ1-1; D gene unclear. The CDR3 DNA sequence: TGTGCCAGCAGCTTTGGTGGAGGGTCCGGGAACACTGAAGCTTTCTTT. Its protein product is CASSFGGGSGNTEAFF.